The sequence of this T cell receptor (beta chain) was determined in a study of post-analysis software for immune sequencing data. In the study overall: As for disease course, relapsing-remitting, secondary progressive and progressive-relapsing multiple sclerosis were all included.

This clonotype occurred a few times. Its antigen remains unidentified. The CDR3 is 12 residues long. Germline lookup yields CDR1 SGHVS and CDR2 FNYEAQ. V lost 5 bases and J 6 bases, leaving 10 bases between the germline ends. Study results and limitations: Normalized Chao1 diversity in multiple sclerosis patients fell significantly below that of controls. Several TRBV segments were more frequent in patients than controls; TRBV5-6, TRBV5-1 and TRBV20-1 belonged to this group.

Unique molecular identifiers tagged the TCR beta cDNA libraries. T cells, roughly 0.95 to 10 million of them, yielded roughly 0.5 million cDNA molecules. MiXCR, applied by TCRdb to the PCR reads, yields one record per CDR3 protein. The table shows 170,000 or so distinct CDR3 sequences, with roughly 31% occurring only once. Input material: blood. The genes are TRBV7-6 and TRBJ1-1; the D gene is possibly TRBD1 (5 bases). The source of this sequence is a girl aged 5-17 years with multiple sclerosis. The CDR3 coding sequence is TGTGCCAGCAGCCCCTCAGGGTCTGAAGCTTTCTTT. Translating gives CASSPSGSEAFF.